This paragraph reports one T cell receptor (beta chain). Its antigen is not identified. TCRdb's table, derived via immunoSEQ multiplex PCR, lists solely in-frame clones and lacks some. The sample contains 50,000 or so clones, under 85% of which appear only once. The V gene end was trimmed by 4 bases and the J gene end by 0 bases; junction bases not matched to a gene: 6. The V gene's germline CDR1 is SGHNT and CDR2 YYREEE (reference sequence). The CDR3 contains 18 residues. The data derive from a study of PD-L1 blockade in urothelial cancer. As for the study in general: Blood-derived samples held a median roughly 150,000 T cells. Broader study findings: Durable-benefit patients had greater expansion of tumor-associated blood clones at 3 weeks.

This sample's time point: peripheral blood 6 weeks after treatment start. This chain uses TRBV5-4 with TRBJ2-4, with 14 bases lining up with TRBD2. This specimen was PBMCs, taken around atezolizumab (anti-PD-L1) treatment. The TCR originated in a man aged 45 to 65 with urothelial cancer. The CDR3 DNA reads TGTGCCAGCAGCCCGGGACTAGCGGGAGTTGGAGCCAAAAACATTCAGTACTTC. It translates to CASSPGLAGVGAKNIQYF. The full variable domain, rest sourced from reference TRBV5-4 and TRBJ2-4, is ETGVTQSPTHLIKTRGQQVTLRCSSQSGHNTVSWYQQALGQGPQFIFQYYREEENGRGNFPPRFSGLQFPNYSSELNVNALELDDSALYLCASSPGLAGVGAKNIQYFGAGTRLSVL.